This record looks at one TCR beta chain sequence and its context. The germline V gene has CDR1 PRHDT and CDR2 FYEKMQ (reference sequence). The V segment lost 5 bases and the J segment 4 bases; nucleotides outside the gene matches: 8. CDR3 length: 16 residues. TCRdb keeps only in-frame clones here, not all; method: immunoSEQ multiplex PCR. The data contain 150,000 or so clones, 70% to 90% of them seen just once; the ten biggest clones take up about 0.95%. This sample was taken from a study of blood T cell repertoires in COVID-19. Study in general: The cDNA or gDNA used as material had been derived from T cells, B-cell-depleted T cells, or PBMCs.

Input material: peripheral blood. The sequence derives from a man between 18 and 35 years old with acute or convalescent COVID-19. This chain connects TRBV13 to TRBJ2-1; 10 bases agree with TRBD2. The CDR3 DNA sequence: TGTGCCAGCAGCGTAGCGGGGGGAAATTCTTACAATGAGCAGTTCTTC. Residues: CASSVAGGNSYNEQFF.